The subject of this entry is one TCR beta chain. The data derive from a study of molecular identifiers for immune sequencing clone quantification. TCRdb reprocessed the PCR reads via MiXCR and lists one record per CDR3 protein. There are about half a million distinct CDR3 sequences in the sample; about 25% occur only once, and under 0.8% lies in the top ten. Naive CD8 T cells, phenotype CD8+CD4-CCR7+CD45RA+, were sorted. The TCR originated in a human donor in good health. Some libraries in this study had Jurkat cell RNA spiked in. The source material was naive CD8+ T cells from blood, with Jurkat cell RNA spiked in. The subset is: FACS-sorted CD8+CD4-CCR7+CD45RA+ naive T cells.

The DNA of the CDR3 is TGTGCCAGCAGCTTAGATCGGGTTGCCGAGCAGTACTTC. This translates into CASSLDRVAEQYF. The V gene is TRBV7-9, the J gene TRBJ2-7; no clear D. Trimming shortened V by 1 base and J by 6 bases, and 10 bases separated the two germline ends. The CDR3 sequence is 13 residues long. The germline gives CDR1 SEHNR, CDR2 FQNEAQ (reference sequence).